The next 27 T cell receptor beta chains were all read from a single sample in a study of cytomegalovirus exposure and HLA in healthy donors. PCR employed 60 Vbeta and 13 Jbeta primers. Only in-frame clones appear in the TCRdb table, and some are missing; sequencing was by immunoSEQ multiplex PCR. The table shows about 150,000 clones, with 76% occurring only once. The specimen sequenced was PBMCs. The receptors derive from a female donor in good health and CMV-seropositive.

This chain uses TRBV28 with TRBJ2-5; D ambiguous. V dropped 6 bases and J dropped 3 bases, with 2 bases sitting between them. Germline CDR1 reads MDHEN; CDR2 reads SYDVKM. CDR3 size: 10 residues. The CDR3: CASSEETQYF. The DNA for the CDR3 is TGTGCCAGCAGCGAAGAGACCCAGTACTTC.

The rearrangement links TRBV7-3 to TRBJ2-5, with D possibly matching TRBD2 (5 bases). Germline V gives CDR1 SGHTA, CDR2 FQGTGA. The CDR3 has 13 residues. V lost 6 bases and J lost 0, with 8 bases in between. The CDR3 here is CASSISDQETQYF. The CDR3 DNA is TGTGCCAGCAGTATTAGCGACCAAGAGACCCAGTACTTC.

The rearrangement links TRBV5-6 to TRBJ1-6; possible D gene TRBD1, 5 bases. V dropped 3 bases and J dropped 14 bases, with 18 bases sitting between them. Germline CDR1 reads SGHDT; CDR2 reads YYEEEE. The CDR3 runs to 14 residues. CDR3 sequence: CASSYGGDRISLHF. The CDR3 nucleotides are TGTGCCAGCAGCTATGGGGGGGACCGCATTTCCCTCCACTTT.

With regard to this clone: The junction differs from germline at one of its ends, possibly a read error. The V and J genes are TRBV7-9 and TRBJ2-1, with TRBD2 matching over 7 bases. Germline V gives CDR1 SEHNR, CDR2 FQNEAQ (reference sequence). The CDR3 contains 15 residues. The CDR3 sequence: CASSLAVASYNEQFF. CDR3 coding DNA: TGTGCCAGCAGCCTAGCGGTAGCGTCCTACAATGAGCAGTTCTTC.

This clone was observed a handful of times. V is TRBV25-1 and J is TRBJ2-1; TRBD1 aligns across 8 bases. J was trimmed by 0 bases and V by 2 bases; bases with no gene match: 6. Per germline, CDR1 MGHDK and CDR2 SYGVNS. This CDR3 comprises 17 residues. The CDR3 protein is CASSETKTGDSYNEQFF. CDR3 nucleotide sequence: TGTGCCAGCAGTGAAACGAAGACAGGGGACTCCTACAATGAGCAGTTCTTC.

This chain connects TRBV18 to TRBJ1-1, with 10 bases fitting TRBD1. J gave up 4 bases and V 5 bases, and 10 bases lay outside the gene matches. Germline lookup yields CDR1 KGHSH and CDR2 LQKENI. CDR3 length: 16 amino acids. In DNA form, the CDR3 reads TGTGCCAGCTCAGCGGACAGGGGGGGGATGGGCACTGAAGCTTTCTTT. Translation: CASSADRGGMGTEAFF.

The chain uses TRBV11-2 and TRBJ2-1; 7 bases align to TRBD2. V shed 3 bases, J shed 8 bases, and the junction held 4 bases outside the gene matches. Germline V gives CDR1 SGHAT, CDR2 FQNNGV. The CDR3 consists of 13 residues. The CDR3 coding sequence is TGTGCCAGCAGCTTCGGCGGGAGCTATGAGCAGTTCTTC. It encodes CASSFGGSYEQFF.

The CDR3 DNA reads TGTGCCAGCAGCCCGGAGATGGGACAGGAGCCCTACGAGCAGTACTTC. Amino acid sequence: CASSPEMGQEPYEQYF. The genes are TRBV7-6 and TRBJ2-7; 8 bases map to TRBD1. Germline loops: CDR1 SGHVS, CDR2 FNYEAQ. The CDR3 extends over 16 amino acids. V was pared by 5 bases and J by 2 bases, with 11 bases of the junction left unmatched. Looking up the rest from reference TRBV7-6 and TRBJ2-7 gives the full variable domain: GAGVSQSPRYKVTKRGQDVALRCDPISGHVSLYWYRQALGQGPEFLTYFNYEAQQDKSGLPNDRFSAERPEGSISTLTIQRTEQRDSAMYRCASSPEMGQEPYEQYFGPGTRLTVT.

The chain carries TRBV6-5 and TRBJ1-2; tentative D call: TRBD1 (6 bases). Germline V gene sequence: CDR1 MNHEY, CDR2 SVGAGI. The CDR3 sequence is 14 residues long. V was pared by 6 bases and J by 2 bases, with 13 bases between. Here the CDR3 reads CASRPDTGNYGYTF. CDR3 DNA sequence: TGTGCCAGCAGACCCGATACAGGGAACTATGGCTACACCTTC.

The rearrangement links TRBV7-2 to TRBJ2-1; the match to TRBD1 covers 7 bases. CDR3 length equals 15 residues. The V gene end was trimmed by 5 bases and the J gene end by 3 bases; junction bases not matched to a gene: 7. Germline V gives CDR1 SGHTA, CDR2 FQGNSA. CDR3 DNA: TGTGCCAGCAGCGCCTCACAGGGGTACTACAATGAGCAGTTCTTC. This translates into CASSASQGYYNEQFF.

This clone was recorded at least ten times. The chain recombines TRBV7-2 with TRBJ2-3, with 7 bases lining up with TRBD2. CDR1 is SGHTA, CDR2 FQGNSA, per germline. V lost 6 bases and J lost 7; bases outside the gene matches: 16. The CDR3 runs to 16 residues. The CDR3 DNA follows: TGTGCCAGCAGGGGGAGCGGGGCCCTCAGTGTGAATACGCAGTATTTT. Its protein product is CASRGSGALSVNTQYF.

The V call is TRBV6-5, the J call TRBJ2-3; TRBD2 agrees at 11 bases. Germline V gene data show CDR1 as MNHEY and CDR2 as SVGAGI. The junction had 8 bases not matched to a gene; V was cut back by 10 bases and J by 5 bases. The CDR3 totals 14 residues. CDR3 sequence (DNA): TGTGCCACCTTAGATAGCGGGGGGGTAGATACGCAGTATTTT. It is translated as CATLDSGGVDTQYF.

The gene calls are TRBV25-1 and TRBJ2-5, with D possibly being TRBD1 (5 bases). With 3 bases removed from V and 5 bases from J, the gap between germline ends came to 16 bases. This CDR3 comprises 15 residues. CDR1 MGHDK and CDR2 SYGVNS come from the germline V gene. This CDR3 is CASSDPGAGRETQYF. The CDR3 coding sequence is TGTGCCAGCAGTGACCCTGGGGCCGGTCGGGAGACCCAGTACTTC.

In DNA form, the CDR3 reads TGTGCCAGCGACAGGTCTAGCAATCAGCCCCAGCATTTT. It encodes CASDRSSNQPQHF. V usage is TRBV2 and J usage is TRBJ1-5; TRBD1 might be the D (6 bases). V shed 8 bases and J shed 0 bases, with 8 bases lying between them. Looked up from germline, CDR1 is SNHLY and CDR2 is FYNNEI. The CDR3 has 13 amino acids.

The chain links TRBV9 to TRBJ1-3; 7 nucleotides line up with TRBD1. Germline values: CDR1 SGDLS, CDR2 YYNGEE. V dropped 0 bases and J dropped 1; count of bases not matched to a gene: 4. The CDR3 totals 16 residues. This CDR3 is CASSVEKGASGNTIYF. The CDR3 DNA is TGTGCCAGCAGCGTAGAGAAGGGGGCATCTGGAAACACCATATATTTT. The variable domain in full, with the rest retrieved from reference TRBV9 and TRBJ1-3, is DSGVTQTPKHLITATGQRVTLRCSPRSGDLSVYWYQQSLDQGLQFLIQYYNGEERAKGNILERFSAQQFPDLHSELNLSSLELGDSALYFCASSVEKGASGNTIYFGEGSWLTVV.

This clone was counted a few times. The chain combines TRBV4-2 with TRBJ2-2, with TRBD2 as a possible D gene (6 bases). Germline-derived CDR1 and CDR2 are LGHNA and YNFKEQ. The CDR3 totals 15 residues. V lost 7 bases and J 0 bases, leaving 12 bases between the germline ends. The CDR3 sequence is CASNPGDSNTGELFF. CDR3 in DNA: TGTGCCAGCAACCCCGGGGACTCGAACACCGGGGAGCTGTTTTTT.

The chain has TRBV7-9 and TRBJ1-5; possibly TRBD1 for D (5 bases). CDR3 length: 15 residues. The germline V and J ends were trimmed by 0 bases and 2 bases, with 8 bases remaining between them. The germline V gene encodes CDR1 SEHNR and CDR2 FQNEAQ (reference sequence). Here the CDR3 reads CASSLAGAGNQPQHF. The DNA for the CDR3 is TGTGCCAGCAGCTTAGCAGGGGCGGGCAATCAGCCCCAGCATTTT. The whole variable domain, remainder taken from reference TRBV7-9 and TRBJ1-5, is DTGVSQNPRHKITKRGQNVTFRCDPISEHNRLYWYRQTLGQGPEFLTYFQNEAQLEKSRLLSDRFSAERPKGSFSTLEIQRTEQGDSAMYLCASSLAGAGNQPQHFGDGTRLSIL.

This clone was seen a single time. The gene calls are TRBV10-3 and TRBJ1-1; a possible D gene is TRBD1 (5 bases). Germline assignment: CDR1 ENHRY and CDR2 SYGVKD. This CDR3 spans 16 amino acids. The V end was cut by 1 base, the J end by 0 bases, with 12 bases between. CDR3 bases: TGTGCCATCAGTGAGTTGTGGGGGGACCTGAACACTGAAGCTTTCTTT. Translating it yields CAISELWGDLNTEAFF.

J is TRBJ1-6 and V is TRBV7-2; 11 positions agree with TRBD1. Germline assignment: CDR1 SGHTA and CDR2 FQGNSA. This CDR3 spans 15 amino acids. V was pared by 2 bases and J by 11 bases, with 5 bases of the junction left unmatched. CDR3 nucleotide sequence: TGTGCCAGCAGCTTATGGGGACAGGGGGAGACACCCCTCCACTTT. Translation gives CASSLWGQGETPLHF.

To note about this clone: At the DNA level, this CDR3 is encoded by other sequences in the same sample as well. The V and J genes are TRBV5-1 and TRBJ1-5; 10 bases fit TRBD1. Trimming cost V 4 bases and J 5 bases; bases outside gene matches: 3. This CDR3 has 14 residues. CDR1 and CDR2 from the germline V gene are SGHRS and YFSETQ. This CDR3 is CASSPGTGDQPQHF. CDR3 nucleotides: TGCGCCAGCAGCCCCGGGACAGGGGATCAGCCCCAGCATTTT.

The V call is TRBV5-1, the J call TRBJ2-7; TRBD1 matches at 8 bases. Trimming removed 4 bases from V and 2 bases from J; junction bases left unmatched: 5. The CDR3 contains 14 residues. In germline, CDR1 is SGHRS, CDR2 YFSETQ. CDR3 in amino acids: CASSRTGSAYEQYF. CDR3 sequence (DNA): TGCGCCAGCAGCCGGACAGGGTCGGCCTACGAGCAGTACTTC. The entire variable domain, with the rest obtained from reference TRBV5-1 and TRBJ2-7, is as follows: KAGVTQTPRYLIKTRGQQVTLSCSPISGHRSVSWYQQTPGQGLQFLFEYFSETQRNKGNFPGRFSGRQFSNSRSEMNVSTLELGDSALYLCASSRTGSAYEQYFGPGTRLTVT.

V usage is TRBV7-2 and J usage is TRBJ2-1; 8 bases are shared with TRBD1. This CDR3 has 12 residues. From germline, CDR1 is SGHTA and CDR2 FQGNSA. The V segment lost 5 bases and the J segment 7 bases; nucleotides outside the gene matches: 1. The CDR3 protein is CASSRTGNEQFF. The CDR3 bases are TGTGCCAGCAGCCGGACAGGGAATGAGCAGTTCTTC.

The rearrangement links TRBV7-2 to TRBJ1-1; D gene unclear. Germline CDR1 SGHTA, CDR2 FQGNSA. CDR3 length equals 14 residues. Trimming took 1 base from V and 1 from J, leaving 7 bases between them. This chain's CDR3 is CASSLVPGNTEAFF. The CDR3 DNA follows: TGTGCCAGCAGCTTAGTACCGGGGAACACTGAAGCTTTCTTT.

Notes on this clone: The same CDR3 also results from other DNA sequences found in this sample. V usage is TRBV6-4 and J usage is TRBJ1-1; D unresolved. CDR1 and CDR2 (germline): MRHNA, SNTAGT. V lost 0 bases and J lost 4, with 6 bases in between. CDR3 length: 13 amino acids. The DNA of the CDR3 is TGTGCCAGCAGTGACTCGAGAGGCACTGAAGCTTTCTTT. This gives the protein CASSDSRGTEAFF.

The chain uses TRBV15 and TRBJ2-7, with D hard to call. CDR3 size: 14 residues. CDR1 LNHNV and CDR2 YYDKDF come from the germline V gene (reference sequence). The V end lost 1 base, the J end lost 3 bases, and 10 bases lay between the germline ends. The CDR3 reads CATSRGVTDYEQYF. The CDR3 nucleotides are TGTGCCACCAGCAGAGGAGTTACTGACTACGAGCAGTACTTC.

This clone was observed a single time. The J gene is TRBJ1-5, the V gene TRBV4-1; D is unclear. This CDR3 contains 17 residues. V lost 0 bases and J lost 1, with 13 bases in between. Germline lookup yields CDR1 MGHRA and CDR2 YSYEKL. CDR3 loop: CASSQDSPPGSNQPQHF. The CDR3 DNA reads TGCGCCAGCAGCCAAGACTCCCCACCGGGAAGCAATCAGCCCCAGCATTTT.

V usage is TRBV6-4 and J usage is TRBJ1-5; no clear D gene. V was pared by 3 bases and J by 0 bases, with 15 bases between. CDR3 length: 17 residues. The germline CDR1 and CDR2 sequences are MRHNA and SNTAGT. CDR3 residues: CASSEPGLVYSNQPQHF. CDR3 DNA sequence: TGTGCCAGCAGTGAGCCGGGTTTGGTATATAGCAATCAGCCCCAGCATTTT.